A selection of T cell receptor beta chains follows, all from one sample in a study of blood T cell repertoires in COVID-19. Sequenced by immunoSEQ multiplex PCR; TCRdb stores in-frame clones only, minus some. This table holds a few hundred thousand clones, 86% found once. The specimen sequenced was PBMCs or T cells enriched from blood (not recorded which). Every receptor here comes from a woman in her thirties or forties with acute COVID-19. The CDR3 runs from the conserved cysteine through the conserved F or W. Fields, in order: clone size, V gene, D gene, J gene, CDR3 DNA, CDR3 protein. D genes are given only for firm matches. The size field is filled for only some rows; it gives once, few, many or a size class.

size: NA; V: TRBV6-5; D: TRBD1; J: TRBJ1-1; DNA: TGTGCCAGCAGTTACTCCCGGACAGGGCAGAACACTGAAGCTTTCTTT; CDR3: CASSYSRTGQNTEAFF
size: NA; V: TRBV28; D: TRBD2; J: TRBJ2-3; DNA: TGTGCCAGCAGTTTACGACTAGCGGGAGCGTTTCGCAGAGATACGCAGTATTTT; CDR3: CASSLRLAGAFRRDTQYF
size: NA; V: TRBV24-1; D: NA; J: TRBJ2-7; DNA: TGTGCCACCAGTGGGGGTGGAGGGAGCTACGAGCAGTACTTC; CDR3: CATSGGGGSYEQYF
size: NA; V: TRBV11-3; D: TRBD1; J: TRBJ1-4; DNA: TGTGCCAGCAGCCATGGGACAGGGACATCTGAAAAACTGTTTTTT; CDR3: CASSHGTGTSEKLFF
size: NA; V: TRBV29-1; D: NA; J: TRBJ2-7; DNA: TGCAGCGTCGGGCAGGTGATTAGGGGGTCCTACGAGCAGTACTTC; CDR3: CSVGQVIRGSYEQYF
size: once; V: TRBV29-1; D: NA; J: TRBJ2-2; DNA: TGCAGCGTTCAAAGCCCCGGGGGTACGAACACCGGGGAGCTGTTTTTT; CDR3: CSVQSPGGTNTGELFF
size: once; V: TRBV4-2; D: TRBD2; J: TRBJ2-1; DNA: TGTGCCAGCAGCCCCAGTCCTTTTCTAGCGGGAGAGGAGGGGTTGCAGTTCTTC; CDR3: CASSPSPFLAGEEGLQFF
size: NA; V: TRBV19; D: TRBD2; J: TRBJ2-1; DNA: TGTGCCAGTAGTAGTCGGGAGGCCTCCTACAATGAGCAGTTCTTC; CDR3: CASSSREASYNEQFF
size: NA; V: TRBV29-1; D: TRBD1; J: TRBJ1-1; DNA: TGCAGCGTTTTTACAGGGGGGACTGAAGCTTTCTTT; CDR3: CSVFTGGTEAFF
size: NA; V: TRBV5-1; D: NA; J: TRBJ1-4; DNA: TGCGCCAGCAGCAGTTCCGGGACAACTAATGAAAAACTGTTTTTT; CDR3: CASSSSGTTNEKLFF
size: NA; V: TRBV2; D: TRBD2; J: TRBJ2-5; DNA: TGTGCCAGCAGCCCCGGGGGAGGGTACCAAGAGACCCAGTACTTC; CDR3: CASSPGGGYQETQYF
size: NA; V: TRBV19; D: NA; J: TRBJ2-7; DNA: TGTGCCAGTAGTATAGGATCTACGGAGAGCTCCTACGAGCAGTACTTC; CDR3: CASSIGSTESSYEQYF
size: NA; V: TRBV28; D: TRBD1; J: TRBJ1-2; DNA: TGTGCCAGCAGTTCCGGCAGCAGGGGGCTTGGCTACACCTTC; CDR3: CASSSGSRGLGYTF
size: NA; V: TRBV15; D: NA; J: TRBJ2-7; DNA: TGTGCCACCAGCAGAGCCTACTACGAGCAGTACTTC; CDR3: CATSRAYYEQYF
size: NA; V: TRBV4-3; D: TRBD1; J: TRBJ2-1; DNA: TGCGCCAGCAGCCAAGATCGGGGACAGGGTGGTGGGAGCGGACACAATGAGCAGTTCTTC; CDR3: CASSQDRGQGGGSGHNEQFF
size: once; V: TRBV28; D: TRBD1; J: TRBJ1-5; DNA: TGTGCCAGCAACCCCTGGACAGGGAACAATCAGCCCCAGCATTTT; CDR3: CASNPWTGNNQPQHF
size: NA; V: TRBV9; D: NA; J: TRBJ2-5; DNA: TGTGCCAGCACATTCGGAGGGACAGCTGAAGAGACCCAGTACTTC; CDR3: CASTFGGTAEETQYF
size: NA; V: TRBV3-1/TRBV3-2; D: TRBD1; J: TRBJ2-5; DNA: TGTGCCAGCAGCCAGGAACAGGGGTCGAGAGAGACCCAGTACTTC; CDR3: CASSQEQGSRETQYF
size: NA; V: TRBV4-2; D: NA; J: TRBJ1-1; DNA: TGTGCCAGCAGCCAAGGTCTATCGAACACTGAAGCTTTCTTT; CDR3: CASSQGLSNTEAFF
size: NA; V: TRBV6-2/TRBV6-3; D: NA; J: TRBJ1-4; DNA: TGTGCCAGCAGTTATGGAGTGGAGGATGAAAAACTGTTTTTT; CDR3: CASSYGVEDEKLFF
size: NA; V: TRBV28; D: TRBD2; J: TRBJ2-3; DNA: TGTGCCAGCAGTTTAACTCTAGCGGGTAGCACAGATACGCAGTATTTT; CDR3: CASSLTLAGSTDTQYF
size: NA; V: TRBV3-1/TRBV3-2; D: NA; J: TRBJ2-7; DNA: TGTGCCAGCAGCCAGTTATCAGGGGCGCAGTACTTC; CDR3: CASSQLSGAQYF
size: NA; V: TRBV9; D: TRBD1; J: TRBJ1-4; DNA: TGTGCCAGCAGCGTAGCTGGACAGGGGTGGGAAAAACTGTTTTTT; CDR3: CASSVAGQGWEKLFF
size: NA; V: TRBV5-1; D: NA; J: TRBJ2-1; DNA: TGCGCCAGCAGCTTGGTTAGCGACAATGAGCAGTTCTTC; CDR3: CASSLVSDNEQFF
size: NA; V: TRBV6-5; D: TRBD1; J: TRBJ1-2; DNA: TGTGCCAGCAGTTACTCCCACAGGGGGCGTTTCTATGGCTACACCTTC; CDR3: CASSYSHRGRFYGYTF
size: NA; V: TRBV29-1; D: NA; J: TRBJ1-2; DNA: TGCAGCGTTGCGGACTTCTATGGCTACACCTTC; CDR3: CSVADFYGYTF
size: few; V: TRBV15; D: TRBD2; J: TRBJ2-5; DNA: TGTGCCACCAGCAGAGACCTAGCGGGAGTGTTTCGAGAGACCCAGTACTTC; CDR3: CATSRDLAGVFRETQYF
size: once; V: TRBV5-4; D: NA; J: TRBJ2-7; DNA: TGTGCCAGCAGCTTGGGGACAGGAGGGTACGAGCAGTACTTC; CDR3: CASSLGTGGYEQYF
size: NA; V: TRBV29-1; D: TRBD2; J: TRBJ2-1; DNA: TGCAGCGCCGGGACTAGCGCCTTTAATGAGCAGTTCTTC; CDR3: CSAGTSAFNEQFF
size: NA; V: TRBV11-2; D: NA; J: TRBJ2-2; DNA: TGTGCCAGCAGCTCCCGGGGACTTTACACCGGGGAGCTGTTTTTT; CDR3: CASSSRGLYTGELFF
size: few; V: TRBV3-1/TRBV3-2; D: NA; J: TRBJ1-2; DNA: TGTGCCAGCAGCCAAGATGTGCAGGGCGCCGGCTACACCTTC; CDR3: CASSQDVQGAGYTF
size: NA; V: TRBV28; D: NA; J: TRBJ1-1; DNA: TGTGCCAGCAGCAAAAATACGAGATTAGCTTTCTTT; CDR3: CASSKNTRLAFF
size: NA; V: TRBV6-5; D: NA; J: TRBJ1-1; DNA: TGTGCCAGCAGTCCGGGGAGTTACACTGAAGCTTTCTTT; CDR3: CASSPGSYTEAFF
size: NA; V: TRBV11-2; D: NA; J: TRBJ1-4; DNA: TGTGCCAGCAGCTCTCTGGCTGGGGCGAGGAGTGAAAAACTGTTTTTT; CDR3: CASSSLAGARSEKLFF
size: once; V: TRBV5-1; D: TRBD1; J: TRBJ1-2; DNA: TGCGCCAGCAGCCCGGGACAGGGCTATGGCTACACCTTC; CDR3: CASSPGQGYGYTF
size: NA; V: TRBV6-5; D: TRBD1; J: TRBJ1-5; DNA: TGTGCCAGCAGAGAGGGACAGATTAATCAGCCCCAGCATTTT; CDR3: CASREGQINQPQHF